This T cell receptor beta chain comes out of a study of T-cell memory formation after mild COVID-19. Study summary: TCR clustering was largely donor specific.

Study-wide findings and caveats: Shrinking CD4+ clones resided mostly in CM and EM, and CD8+ ones in EMRA. Clones that got smaller from day 15 to 85 had even CD4/CD8, while clones growing later tipped toward CD4+.

The CDR3 is 15 amino acids. The V end was cut by 5 bases, the J end by 4 bases, with 15 bases between. Germline CDR1 reads SGHTA; CDR2 reads FQGNSA. This clonotype was observed a few times. Its antigen is unknown. One entry per CDR3 protein results from TCRdb running MiXCR on the 5' RACE reads. The table has a few hundred thousand distinct CDR3 sequences, under 30% seen once. Sequencing was performed on PBMCs or a T cell subset sorted from them (not recorded which). This TCR came from an adult woman who had mild COVID-19 (a few samples of this study predate the infection). Cell type and time point are not known. This chain joins TRBV7-2 and TRBJ2-1, with TRBD2 as a possible D gene (6 bases). The CDR3 coding sequence is TGTGCCAGCAGCCCTACCGTGGCGGGGTACAATGAGCAGTTCTTC. Its translation is CASSPTVAGYNEQFF.